This TCR beta chain was identified during a study of cytomegalovirus exposure and HLA in healthy donors. The PCR contained 60 Vbeta and 13 Jbeta primers. Measured with immunoSEQ multiplex PCR; TCRdb has only the in-frame clones, and not every one. Of approximately 150,000 clones listed, approximately 81% were seen once; the top ten hold more than 2%. There are 15 residues in the CDR3. Per the germline V gene, CDR1 is LNHDA and CDR2 is SQIVND (reference sequence). The germline V and J ends were trimmed by 3 bases and 4 bases, with 16 bases remaining between them. For this clone: What it binds is unknown.

General study results and limits: A cluster of highly shared sequence variants was likely a sequencing artifact. Overall, some 160 TCR beta chains were annotated as cytomegalovirus-associated.

Sequenced: PBMCs. The V gene is TRBV19, the J gene TRBJ2-7; possible D gene TRBD2, 6 bases. This TCR came from a boy aged 2-9 years in good health and CMV-seronegative. CDR3 amino acids: CASSIFRESGYEQYF. The DNA for the CDR3 is TGTGCCAGTAGTATCTTCCGGGAGAGCGGTTACGAGCAGTACTTC.